This is a list of T cell receptor beta chains from one sample in a study of T cells in tuberculosis. Clones were sequenced by immunoSEQ multiplex PCR, and TCRdb holds only the in-frame ones, with some missing. The sample lists about 34,000 clones; approximately 90% were seen once. The specimen sequenced was PBMCs. The receptor set was obtained from a donor aged 5 to 30 with latent tuberculosis or without tuberculosis infection. The conserved cysteine and the conserved F or W are not part of the CDR3 here.

V	J	CDR3
TRBV7-9	TRBJ2-1	ASSSGLTFYNEQF
TRBV6-4	TRBJ2-3	ASSEASGGPTDTQY
TRBV4-3	TRBJ1-2	ASSQEGTADYGYT
TRBV2	TRBJ2-7	ASRREFSYEQY
TRBV27	TRBJ2-1	ASRWGLGVNEQF
TRBV9	TRBJ2-7	ASSVEASGSYEQY
TRBV6-5	TRBJ1-6	ASSYGQGANSPLH
TRBV5-1	TRBJ1-2	ASSLGVGAAYGYT
TRBV7-2	TRBJ1-3	ASSSAGYTGNTIY
TRBV4-3	TRBJ2-7	ASSQGTGDGNYEQY
TRBV9	TRBJ1-2	ASGRDTYGYT
TRBV27	TRBJ2-7	ASSLGTGGNYEQY
TRBV7-9	TRBJ2-1	ASSLELGAPDNEQF
TRBV6-5	TRBJ2-1	ASSDRGWSYNEQF
TRBV19	TRBJ1-5	ASSIGDSYWQPQH
TRBV7-6	TRBJ2-3	ASSLGPWAGGRPDTQY
TRBV16	TRBJ1-4	ASSPIPEKLF
TRBV18	TRBJ2-7	ASSPSGNMYEQY
TRBV2	TRBJ2-5	ASSGGGLQETQY
TRBV10-3	TRBJ2-7	AISGLAGVSPPYEQY
TRBV2	TRBJ1-2	ASRRTANNYGYT
TRBV27	TRBJ2-3	AAGWTGTDTQY
TRBV20-1	TRBJ2-7	SARSGFEQY
TRBV7-6	TRBJ2-3	ASSAGRVDTQY
TRBV4-3	TRBJ2-7	ASSQEIGGTYEQY
TRBV19	TRBJ1-3	ASSTGQAPGNTIY
TRBV9	TRBJ2-1	ASSVTSGIYNEQF
TRBV6-5	TRBJ2-1	ASSYTDREVAEQF
TRBV5-1	TRBJ2-1	ASSSFLPGGIINNEQF
TRBV2	TRBJ2-1	ASSATSGTYNEQF
TRBV4-1	TRBJ2-5	ASSRYRGETQY
TRBV28	TRBJ1-1	ASSLISGTEAF
TRBV7-9	TRBJ2-3	ASSLGLATDTQY
TRBV6-5	TRBJ1-1	ASRLDRVRTEAF
TRBV5-1	TRBJ2-7	ASSPPRVTAYEQY
TRBV25-1	TRBJ1-2	ASSWAEYYGYT
TRBV19	TRBJ2-7	ASSPAGTSSYEQY
TRBV28	TRBJ1-5	ASSPPVEPQH
TRBV5-1	TRBJ2-1	ASSSPSTTGTSYNEQF
TRBV7-2	TRBJ2-5	ASSLLGHPPQETQY
TRBV10-1	TRBJ2-2	ASSVRQDYTGELF
TRBV27	TRBJ1-1	ASSLSKGLNTEAF
TRBV11-3	TRBJ2-5	ASSLIEEETQY
TRBV5-1	TRBJ1-6	ASSFRRGEGGSPLH
TRBV7-2	TRBJ2-1	ASSRTSGGAGEQF
TRBV30	TRBJ2-1	AWSGLVLYNEQF
TRBV5-1	TRBJ2-7	ASSLLASGRGEQY
TRBV28	TRBJ2-7	ASSWSLAGDPYEQY
TRBV19	TRBJ1-1	ASDGGEAF
TRBV28	TRBJ1-2	ASSSQTGYGYGYT
TRBV9	TRBJ2-6	ASSAQQGADPSGANVLT
TRBV7-9	TRBJ1-1	ASSFYTGNTEAF